The 20 T cell receptor beta chains below were found in one sample sequenced in a study of blood T cell repertoires in COVID-19. The protocol was immunoSEQ multiplex PCR, while the TCRdb copy is restricted to in-frame clones and leaves out a portion. In the table there are over 130,000 clones, about 87% of which are singletons. The material sequenced was PBMCs or T cells enriched from blood (not recorded which). The receptors were gathered from a man aged 45-65 years in a cohort exposed to, infected with or recovered from COVID-19 (not recorded which).

The chain joins TRBV11-3 to TRBJ2-1, with TRBD2 as a possible D gene (6 bases). This CDR3 region has 13 residues. V lost 5 bases and J lost 11, with 16 bases in between. Germline CDR1 is SGHNT and CDR2 is YENEEA. The CDR3 protein is CASSVVVGGKQFF. CDR3 DNA: TGTGCCAGCAGCGTCGTTGTCGGGGGAAAGCAGTTCTTC. The variable domain in full, with the rest retrieved from reference TRBV11-3 and TRBJ2-1, is EAGVVQSPRYKIIEKKQPVAFWCNPISGHNTLYWYLQNLGQGPELLIRYENEEAVDDSQLPKDRFSAERLKGVDSTLKIQPAELGDSAVYLCASSVVVGGKQFFGPGTRLTVL.

The chain couples TRBV7-9 to TRBJ2-7, with 7 bases identical to TRBD1. CDR1 is SEHNR and CDR2 is FQNEAQ in the germline V gene (reference sequence). J lost 5 bases, V lost 5 bases, and 12 bases had no gene match. This CDR3 has 15 amino acids. The DNA of the CDR3 is TGTGCCAGCAGCACCCCCCGGGACAGTGGCGACGAGCAGTACTTC. Translated, it gives CASSTPRDSGDEQYF.

V gene TRBV19 combines with J gene TRBJ1-5, with a possible D match to TRBD1 (5 bases). This CDR3 is built from 15 residues. V gave up 4 bases and J gave up 1 base, with 11 bases separating them. Germline CDR1 LNHDA, CDR2 SQIVND (reference sequence). The CDR3 DNA follows: TGTGCCAGTAGTACAGGGATTATAAGCAATCAGCCCCAGCATTTT. Translation: CASSTGIISNQPQHF.

The chain uses TRBV7-2 and TRBJ2-5; unclear D gene. This CDR3 contains 15 residues. Germline values: CDR1 SGHTA, CDR2 FQGNSA. Trimming took off 0 bases at V and 5 bases at J, with 13 bases between the two ends. The CDR3 DNA reads as TGTGCCAGCAGCTTAGCCTCACTCGCTGCGGAGACCCAGTACTTC. This gives the protein CASSLASLAAETQYF.

The gene calls are TRBV27 and TRBJ2-2; 10 bases map to TRBD2. Germline lookup yields CDR1 MNHEY and CDR2 SMNVEV (reference sequence). This CDR3 region has 15 residues. Trimming cost V 5 bases and J 4 bases; bases outside gene matches: 4. CDR3 bases: TGTGCCAGCAGTATAGCGGGAGGCGGCACCGGGGAGCTGTTTTTT. This encodes CASSIAGGGTGELFF.

This clone has only one observation. This sequence joins TRBV19 and TRBJ2-2; tentatively, D is TRBD2 (6 bases). The V gene lost 4 bases and the J gene lost 6 bases, with 12 bases spanning the gap. The CDR3 loop spans 14 amino acids. Germline V gene data show CDR1 as LNHDA and CDR2 as SQIVND (reference sequence). The chain's CDR3 is CASSNRGEAGELFF. CDR3 coding DNA: TGTGCCAGTAGTAATCGTGGGGAGGCCGGGGAGCTGTTTTTT.

The V gene is TRBV14, the J gene TRBJ1-1, with D possibly matching TRBD1 (5 bases). Germline values: CDR1 SGHDN, CDR2 FVKESK. The CDR3 covers 13 residues. V lost 9 bases and J 1 base, leaving 12 bases between the germline ends. This chain's CDR3 is CASRGPANTEAFF. Written as DNA, the CDR3 is TGTGCCAGTAGGGGCCCGGCGAACACTGAAGCTTTCTTT.

V gene TRBV7-3 combines with J gene TRBJ2-7; D perhaps matches TRBD1 (5 bases). Looked up from germline, CDR1 is SGHTA and CDR2 is FQGTGA. The CDR3 contains 15 residues. V lost 5 bases to trimming and J lost 0 bases, with 14 bases between them. CDR3 residues: CASSPGSGSSYEQYF. CDR3 bases: TGTGCCAGCAGCCCAGGGTCGGGTTCCTCCTACGAGCAGTACTTC.

V and J are TRBV5-4 and TRBJ2-7; D is unresolved. Trimming left V 4 bases short and J 2 bases short, with 16 bases between. Germline values: CDR1 SGHNT, CDR2 YYREEE (reference sequence). This CDR3 has 15 amino acids. The CDR3 nucleotides are TGTGCCAGCAGCCTGGGGTTGGCCCCACCCTACGAGCAGTACTTC. Protein: CASSLGLAPPYEQYF.

The chain links TRBV6-5 to TRBJ2-2; D is perhaps TRBD2 (5 bases). The CDR3 loop spans 13 amino acids. Germline lookup yields CDR1 MNHEY and CDR2 SVGAGI. With 9 bases removed from V and 2 bases from J, the gap between germline ends came to 10 bases. The chain's CDR3 is CARRADNTGELFF. CDR3 bases: TGTGCCAGGAGGGCGGACAACACCGGGGAGCTGTTTTTT.

This chain uses TRBV3-1 (or the pseudogene TRBV3-2) with TRBJ2-5, with D perhaps matching TRBD1 (6 bases). This CDR3 has 13 amino acids. The V end was cut by 1 base, the J end by 5 bases, with 8 bases between. From germline, CDR1 is LGHDT and CDR2 YNNKEL (reference sequence). The CDR3 sequence: CASSQGQGETQYF. Written as DNA, the CDR3 is TGTGCCAGCAGCCAAGGGCAGGGGGAGACCCAGTACTTC.

On this clone: At the DNA level, this CDR3 is encoded by other sequences in the same sample as well. This chain's CDR3 is CASSLVQGNQPQHF. CDR3 nucleotide sequence: TGTGCCAGCAGCTTAGTACAGGGGAATCAGCCCCAGCATTTT. The V and J genes are TRBV7-2 and TRBJ1-5, with TRBD1 matching 7 bases. This CDR3 has 14 residues. Germline V CDR1 and CDR2: SGHTA, FQGNSA. Trimming at V came to 1 base and at J to 4 bases, leaving 1 base not matched to a gene. Full variable domain (outside the CDR3, taken from reference TRBV7-2 and TRBJ1-5): GAGVSQSPSNKVTEKGKDVELRCDPISGHTALYWYRQSLGQGLEFLIYFQGNSAPDKSGLPSDRFSAERTGGSVSTLTIQRTQQEDSAVYLCASSLVQGNQPQHFGDGTRLSIL.

This chain uses TRBV28 with TRBJ1-2, with unresolved D. Trimming cost V 8 bases and J 1 base, with 17 bases left between them. The CDR3 is 15 amino acids. From germline, CDR1 is MDHEN and CDR2 SYDVKM. The DNA of the CDR3 is TGTGCCAGCGTCGAACAACCTCATATTAACTATGGCTACACCTTC. Protein product: CASVEQPHINYGYTF.

V is TRBV5-4 and J is TRBJ2-1, with a possible D match to TRBD2 (6 bases). The CDR3 loop spans 15 amino acids. The V gene's germline CDR1 is SGHNT and CDR2 YYREEE (reference sequence). V was cut by 0 bases and J by 2 bases, with 9 bases left in between. The CDR3 loop is CASSLEVAAYNEQFF. In DNA, the CDR3 is TGTGCCAGCAGCTTGGAGGTAGCGGCCTACAATGAGCAGTTCTTC. Combining the CDR3 with reference TRBV5-4 and TRBJ2-1 gives the whole variable domain ETGVTQSPTHLIKTRGQQVTLRCSSQSGHNTVSWYQQALGQGPQFIFQYYREEENGRGNFPPRFSGLQFPNYSSELNVNALELDDSALYLCASSLEVAAYNEQFFGPGTRLTVL.

The V call is TRBV21-1, the J call TRBJ1-2; TRBD1 is the table's D call, not checked against the DNA. TRBV21-1 is tagged as a pseudogene. This CDR3 has 16 residues. CDR3 loop: CASSLTDSEFNYGYTF. The CDR3, as DNA: TGTGCCAGCAGCTTAACGGACAGCGAATTCAACTATGGCTACACCTTC.

This chain joins TRBV24-1 and TRBJ2-2; TRBD1 matches at 7 bases. The CDR3 is made up of 15 amino acids. The ends lost 6 bases at V and 6 bases at J; junction bases unmatched: 9. Germline loops: CDR1 KGHDR, CDR2 SFDVKD. The CDR3 protein is CATSNRDSQPGELFF. CDR3 coding DNA: TGTGCCACCAGTAACCGGGACAGTCAACCCGGGGAGCTGTTTTTT.

This rearrangement joins TRBV18 to TRBJ1-5, with a possible D match to TRBD1 (6 bases). V was shortened by 1 base and J by 5 bases, with 15 bases between the two germline ends. Germline values: CDR1 KGHSH, CDR2 LQKENI. The CDR3 runs to 16 residues. The chain's CDR3 is CASSPQAGTRDQPQHF. The CDR3 DNA reads as TGTGCCAGCTCACCACAAGCCGGGACAAGGGATCAGCCCCAGCATTTT. The variable domain in full, completed from reference TRBV18 and TRBJ1-5, reads NAGVMQNPRHLVRRRGQEARLRCSPMKGHSHVYWYRQLPEEGLKFMVYLQKENIIDESGMPKERFSAEFPKEGPSILRIQQVVRGDSAAYFCASSPQAGTRDQPQHFGDGTRLSIL.

By its share, this clone is medium-sized. The rearrangement links TRBV13 to TRBJ1-6; D uncertain. Trimming left V 2 bases short and J 7 bases short, with 12 bases between. Germline V gives CDR1 PRHDT, CDR2 FYEKMQ (reference sequence). The CDR3 sequence is 15 residues long. CDR3 sequence reads: CASSLRQSANSPLHF. DNA for the CDR3: TGTGCCAGCAGCTTAAGGCAGAGCGCAAATTCACCCCTCCACTTT.

This chain uses TRBV27 with TRBJ2-7; tentatively, D is TRBD1 (6 bases). CDR3 length: 14 amino acids. V lost 3 bases, J lost 2 bases, and 11 bases lay in between. Germline V gives CDR1 MNHEY, CDR2 SMNVEV (reference sequence). The CDR3 nucleotides are TGTGCCAGCAGTTTTTTGGACAGTCCCTACGAGCAGTACTTC. Translated: CASSFLDSPYEQYF.

The CDR3 sequence: CASSLLGETQYF. The CDR3 DNA follows: TGTGCCAGCAGTTTACTAGGGGAGACCCAGTACTTC. This chain joins TRBV6-5 and TRBJ2-5; a possible D gene is TRBD2 (5 bases). Per germline, CDR1 MNHEY and CDR2 SVGAGI. V was clipped by 4 bases and J by 5 bases, with 8 bases between them. The CDR3 runs to 12 residues.